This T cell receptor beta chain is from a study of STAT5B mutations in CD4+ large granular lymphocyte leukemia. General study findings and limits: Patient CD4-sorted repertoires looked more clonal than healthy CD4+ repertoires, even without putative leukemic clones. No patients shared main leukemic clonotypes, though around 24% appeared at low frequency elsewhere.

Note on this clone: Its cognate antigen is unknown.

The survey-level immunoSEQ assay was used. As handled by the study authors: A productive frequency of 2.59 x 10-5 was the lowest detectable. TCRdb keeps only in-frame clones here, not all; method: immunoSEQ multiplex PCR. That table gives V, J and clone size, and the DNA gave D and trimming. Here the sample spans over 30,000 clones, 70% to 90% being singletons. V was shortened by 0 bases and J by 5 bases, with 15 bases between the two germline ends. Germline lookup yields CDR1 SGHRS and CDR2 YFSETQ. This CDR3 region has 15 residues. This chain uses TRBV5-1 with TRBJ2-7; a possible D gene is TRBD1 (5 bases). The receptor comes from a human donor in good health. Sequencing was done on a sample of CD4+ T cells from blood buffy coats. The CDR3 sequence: CASSLGATVRNEQYF. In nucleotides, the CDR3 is TGCGCCAGCAGCTTGGGGGCGACAGTTAGGAACGAGCAGTACTTC.